These 17 T cell receptor beta chains were sequenced from one sample in a study of T-cell memory formation after mild COVID-19. One entry per CDR3 protein, called by TCRdb with MiXCR from the 5' RACE reads. This table has hundreds of thousands of distinct CDR3 sequences, about an eighth appearing once. Sequencing used PBMCs or a T cell subset sorted from them (not recorded which). These receptor sequences come from a man between 18 and 35 years old who had mild COVID-19 (a few samples of this study predate the infection). Cell type and time point are not known.

This clonotype was found a few times. The DNA of the CDR3 is TGTGCCTGGACCGGGGGCGCAGCCTATGGCTACACCTTC. Protein product: CAWTGGAAYGYTF. The chain combines TRBV30 with TRBJ1-2; possible D gene TRBD1, 6 bases. The CDR3 has 13 residues. CDR1 and CDR2 (germline): GTSNPN, SVGIG (reference sequence). The V gene lost 4 bases and the J gene lost 4 bases, with 13 bases spanning the gap.

This clonotype was counted many times. This rearrangement joins TRBV7-2 to TRBJ2-3, with 7 bases matching TRBD1. CDR3 length: 16 residues. Germline V gives CDR1 SGHTA, CDR2 FQGNSA. The junction had 13 bases not matched to a gene; V was cut back by 5 bases and J by 5 bases. CDR3 sequence: CASSPRRRTGKDTQYF. The CDR3 coding sequence is TGTGCCAGCAGCCCTCGACGGAGGACAGGAAAAGATACGCAGTATTTT.

This clonotype was observed at least ten times. The chain employs TRBV20-1 and TRBJ1-3, with TRBD1 matching 7 bases. V dropped 6 bases and J dropped 0; count of bases not matched to a gene: 5. The CDR3 is made up of 14 amino acids. Looked up from germline, CDR1 is DFQATT and CDR2 is SNEGSKA (reference sequence). CDR3 in amino acids: CSASRTGSGNTIYF. Written as DNA, the CDR3 is TGCAGTGCAAGCAGGACAGGCTCTGGAAACACCATATATTTT.

As DNA, the CDR3 is TGTGCCACCAGTGAACCGGACAGGGGTGACGGCTACACCTTC. As protein: CATSEPDRGDGYTF. J is TRBJ1-2 and V is TRBV24-1; 9 bases line up with TRBD1. The V gene's germline CDR1 is KGHDR and CDR2 SFDVKD. After removal of 4 bases from V and 8 bases from J, the junction contained 7 bases not matched to a gene. The CDR3 spans 14 residues.

The table lists this clonotype with many counts. The genes are TRBV4-3 and TRBJ2-7, with 7 bases aligning to TRBD2. V was clipped by 1 base and J by 12 bases; unmatched bases: 12. This CDR3 has 14 residues. Per the germline V gene, CDR1 is LGHNA and CDR2 is YSLEER. The CDR3 loop reads CASSQGLGDYVPYF. As DNA, the CDR3 is TGCGCCAGCAGCCAAGGTCTGGGGGACTACGTCCCGTACTTC.

In this sample, this clonotype turned up a few times. The chain joins TRBV7-9 to TRBJ1-6; possibly TRBD1 for D (5 bases). CDR1 is SEHNR and CDR2 is FQNEAQ in the germline V gene (reference sequence). This CDR3 is 13 amino acids long. V was clipped by 5 bases and J by 17 bases, with 19 bases between them. CDR3 coding DNA: TGTGCCAGCAGCCCCCTACAGGCGGGCGGGATCCACTTT. Encoded protein: CASSPLQAGGIHF.

This clonotype was detected a few times. The rearrangement joins TRBV5-1 to TRBJ2-1, with 7 bases aligning to TRBD2. Germline values: CDR1 SGHRS, CDR2 YFSETQ. J lost 8 bases, V lost 6 bases, and 11 bases had no gene match. The CDR3 is 14 amino acids. The DNA for the CDR3 is TGCGCCAGCACCCGGGGGGTAAGCGTACATGAGCAGTTCTTC. This sequence encodes CASTRGVSVHEQFF.

The V call is TRBV5-1, the J call TRBJ1-1; D is undetermined. The V gene's germline CDR1 is SGHRS and CDR2 YFSETQ. V shed 4 bases and J shed 4 bases, with 17 bases lying between them. This CDR3 has 15 residues. CDR3 DNA: TGCGCCAGCAGCACCGGACCACCAGGAAGCACTGAAGCTTTCTTT. It is translated as CASSTGPPGSTEAFF.

The V and J genes are TRBV4-3 and TRBJ2-7, with unresolved D. The CDR3 covers 13 residues. From germline, CDR1 is LGHNA and CDR2 YSLEER. V was cut by 0 bases and J by 2 bases, with 5 bases left in between. CDR3 DNA sequence: TGCGCCAGCAGCCAAGATGTGGCCTACGAGCAGTACTTC. Protein sequence: CASSQDVAYEQYF.

This clonotype has a handful of counts. The chain is built from TRBV5-1 and TRBJ2-1, with D perhaps matching TRBD1 or TRBD2 (6 bases each). Trimming cost V 4 bases and J 0 bases, with 17 bases left between them. The CDR3 totals 17 residues. The germline gives CDR1 SGHRS, CDR2 YFSETQ. CDR3 DNA sequence: TGCGCCAGCAGCGTCACGGGGGCCGCGTTCTCCTACAATGAGCAGTTCTTC. Translated: CASSVTGAAFSYNEQFF.

This clonotype has just a few counts. The chain joins TRBV5-6 to TRBJ2-1; D could derive from TRBD1 or TRBD2 (5 bases each). Germline lookup yields CDR1 SGHDT and CDR2 YYEEEE. The V and J ends lost 7 bases and 5 bases respectively, with 13 bases between them. The CDR3 contains 13 residues. The CDR3 DNA reads as TGTGCCAGCCCCGAGGGACGGCACAATGAGCAGTTCTTC. Translation: CASPEGRHNEQFF. The full variable domain, with the rest looked up from reference TRBV5-6 and TRBJ2-1, is DAGVTQSPTHLIKTRGQQVTLRCSPKSGHDTVSWYQQALGQGPQFIFQYYEEEERQRGNFPDRFSGHQFPNYSSELNVNALLLGDSALYLCASPEGRHNEQFFGPGTRLTVL.

V and J are TRBV6-2 or TRBV6-3 and TRBJ2-1; 9 bases are a match to TRBD1. The germline V gene encodes CDR1 MNHEY and CDR2 SVGEGT. The CDR3 length is 14 residues. V lost 1 base and J lost 8; bases outside the gene matches: 3. The CDR3 region is CASSYWGTGYEQFF. The CDR3 DNA follows: TGTGCCAGCAGTTACTGGGGGACAGGGTATGAGCAGTTCTTC.

The chain combines TRBV3-1 with TRBJ1-1; D possibly corresponds to TRBD1 (6 bases). Per the germline V gene, CDR1 is LGHDT and CDR2 is YNNKEL (reference sequence). There are 15 residues in the CDR3. V lost 0 bases, J lost 6 bases, and 14 bases lay in between. CDR3 region: CASSQDQGQGPEAFF. In DNA form, the CDR3 reads TGTGCCAGCAGCCAAGATCAGGGGCAGGGCCCTGAAGCTTTCTTT.

This clonotype was detected only a few times. The chain links TRBV6-5 to TRBJ1-5; 7 bases align to TRBD1. Trimming cost V 6 bases and J 5 bases; bases outside gene matches: 4. Germline V gene data show CDR1 as MNHEY and CDR2 as SVGAGI. The CDR3 loop spans 13 amino acids. As DNA, the CDR3 is TGTGCCAGCAGGCAGGGGGAGTATCAGCCCCAGCATTTT. Its translation: CASRQGEYQPQHF.

This clonotype was seen only a few times. The chain couples TRBV9 to TRBJ2-3; the D gene is possibly TRBD1 (6 bases). Germline loops: CDR1 SGDLS, CDR2 YYNGEE. The CDR3 has 17 residues. The germline V and J ends were trimmed by 0 bases and 4 bases, with 18 bases remaining between them. CDR3: CASSVAGAPVTPDTQYF. The CDR3 DNA follows: TGTGCCAGCAGCGTAGCAGGGGCGCCGGTTACACCAGATACGCAGTATTTT.

J is TRBJ2-7 and V is TRBV5-5; D is unresolved. CDR1 and CDR2 from the germline V gene are SGHKS and YYEKEE (reference sequence). V was clipped by 0 bases and J by 2 bases, with 9 bases between them. The CDR3 totals 14 residues. The DNA of the CDR3 is TGTGCCAGCAGCTTGGGGATACGTACCTACGAGCAGTACGTC. Protein product: CASSLGIRTYEQYV.

This clonotype was seen more than once but under ten times. V and J are TRBV5-1 and TRBJ2-5, with D maybe TRBD1 (5 bases). V lost 4 bases and J 4 bases, leaving 20 bases between the germline ends. This CDR3 has 16 residues. Germline CDR1 reads SGHRS; CDR2 reads YFSETQ. The CDR3 coding sequence is TGCGCCAGCAGCCCGATGGGTTCGACAGTCAGAGAGACCCAGTACTTC. Translation gives CASSPMGSTVRETQYF.